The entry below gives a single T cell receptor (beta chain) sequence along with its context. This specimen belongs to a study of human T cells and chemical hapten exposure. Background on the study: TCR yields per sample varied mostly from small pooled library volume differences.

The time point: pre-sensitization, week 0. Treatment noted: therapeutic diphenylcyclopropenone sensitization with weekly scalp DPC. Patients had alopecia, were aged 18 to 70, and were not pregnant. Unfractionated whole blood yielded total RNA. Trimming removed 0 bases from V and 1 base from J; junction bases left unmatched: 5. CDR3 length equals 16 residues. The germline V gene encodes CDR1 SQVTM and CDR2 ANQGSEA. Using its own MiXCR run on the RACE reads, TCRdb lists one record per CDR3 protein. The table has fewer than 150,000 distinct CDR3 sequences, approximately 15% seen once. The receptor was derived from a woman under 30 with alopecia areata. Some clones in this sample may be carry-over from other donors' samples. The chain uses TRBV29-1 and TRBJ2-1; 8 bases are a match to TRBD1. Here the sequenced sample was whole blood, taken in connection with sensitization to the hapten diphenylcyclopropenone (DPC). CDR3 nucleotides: TGCAGCGTTGAAGATCCTCGGACAGGGTCCTACAATGAGCAGTTCTTC. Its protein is CSVEDPRTGSYNEQFF.